The rows below give T cell receptor beta chains drawn from one sample of a study of CD8 T cells in Susac syndrome. A single record per CDR3 protein comes from TCRdb applying MiXCR to the immunoSEQ multiplex PCR reads. This table has around 170,000 distinct CDR3 sequences, about 90% appearing once. Specimen: CD4+ T cells from PBMCs. The receptors were sampled from a human donor in good health. Both conserved end residues are part of each CDR3. A D gene is named only where the DNA matches it firmly. Expanded clones are given a class, and other clones once, few, many or no size at all.

d_call	j_call	v_call	clone_size	cdr3_aa	cdr3_nt
TRBD2	TRBJ2-5	TRBV9	.	CASSVGASGGLQETQYF	TGTGCCAGCAGCGTAGGGGCGAGCGGGGGCTTACAAGAGACCCAGTACTTC
.	TRBJ1-1	TRBV29-1	.	CSVAVGQRSEAFF	TGCAGCGTAGCCGTAGGACAGAGAAGTGAAGCTTTCTTT
.	TRBJ2-3	TRBV5-1	.	CASSLVSGGAGTQYF	TGCGCCAGCAGCTTGGTTTCAGGAGGGGCCGGTACGCAGTATTTT
TRBD1	TRBJ2-2	TRBV29-1	.	CSVERTGTAGELFF	TGCAGCGTTGAGCGGACAGGGACAGCCGGGGAGCTGTTTTTT
.	TRBJ2-5	TRBV6-6	.	CASSYGDTSLGETQYF	TGTGCCAGCAGTTACGGGGACACCTCCTTGGGGGAGACCCAGTACTTC
.	TRBJ1-4	TRBV12-3/TRBV12-4	.	CASSRLGGTNEKLFF	TGTGCCAGCAGCCGTCTGGGGGGGACTAATGAAAAACTGTTTTTT
.	TRBJ1-1	TRBV30	.	CASTGKQANTEAFF	TGTGCATCCACGGGGAAGCAAGCTAACACTGAAGCTTTCTTT
.	TRBJ2-2	TRBV3-1	.	CASSQGRRPGELFF	TGTGCCAGCAGCCAAGGTCGCAGGCCCGGGGAGCTGTTTTTT
TRBD2	TRBJ2-3	TRBV6-4	.	CASSDSTSGKDTDTQYF	TGTGCCAGCAGTGACTCGACTAGCGGAAAAGACACAGATACGCAGTATTTT
TRBD1	TRBJ1-1	TRBV20-1	.	CSATGGLNTEAFF	TGCAGTGCAACAGGGGGCCTGAACACTGAAGCTTTCTTT
.	TRBJ2-7	TRBV28	.	CASRGPSSYEQYF	TGTGCCAGCCGGGGTCCTAGCTCCTACGAGCAGTACTTC
TRBD1	TRBJ1-2	TRBV4-3	.	CASSQNPATGAYGYTF	TGCGCCAGCAGCCAAAACCCCGCGACAGGGGCCTATGGCTACACCTTC
.	TRBJ2-1	TRBV10-3	.	CAISDVAGKSQFF	TGTGCCATCAGTGATGTCGCGGGGAAATCACAGTTCTTC
TRBD2	TRBJ2-1	TRBV14	.	CASSPRLAGGEQFF	TGTGCCAGCAGCCCACGACTAGCGGGAGGGGAGCAGTTCTTC
.	TRBJ1-1	TRBV18	.	CASSSNYNTEAFF	TGTGCCAGCTCATCCAATTATAACACTGAAGCTTTCTTT
TRBD1	TRBJ2-7	TRBV20-1	few	CSARDSNRGYEQYF	TGCAGTGCTAGAGATAGTAACAGGGGCTACGAGCAGTACTTC
.	TRBJ1-1	TRBV20-1	once	CSAREQSNTEAFF	TGCAGTGCTAGAGAACAGTCTAACACTGAAGCTTTCTTT
.	TRBJ2-7	TRBV4-3	.	CASSQGLQATSYEQYF	TGCGCCAGCAGCCAAGGTCTCCAGGCAACCTCCTACGAGCAGTACTTC
TRBD1	TRBJ2-5	TRBV29-1	few	CSAMTGGRQETQYF	TGCAGCGCTATGACAGGGGGCCGCCAAGAGACCCAGTACTTC
.	TRBJ2-2	TRBV20-1	.	CSGLGAGIGDTGELFF	TGCAGTGGTTTGGGGGCGGGAATCGGGGACACCGGGGAGCTGTTTTTT
.	TRBJ2-3	TRBV5-1	.	CASSFPPDTQYF	TGCGCCAGCAGCTTCCCCCCAGATACGCAGTATTTT
.	TRBJ1-6	TRBV27	.	CASSYSGPTGSPLHF	TGTGCCAGCAGTTATTCCGGGCCTACGGGTTCACCCCTCCACTTT
.	TRBJ1-2	TRBV3-1	.	CASSQEGAGADGYTF	TGTGCCAGCAGCCAAGAGGGGGCAGGGGCGGATGGCTACACCTTC
.	TRBJ2-1	TRBV5-6	.	CASSFRDEQFF	TGTGCCAGCAGTTTCAGGGATGAGCAGTTCTTC
TRBD1	TRBJ1-4	TRBV2	once	CASGGQGANEKLFF	TGTGCCAGCGGGGGACAGGGCGCTAATGAAAAACTGTTTTTT
.	TRBJ1-5	TRBV19	once	CASSGVDGSNQPQHF	TGTGCCAGTAGTGGGGTGGACGGTAGCAATCAGCCCCAGCATTTT
.	TRBJ1-1	TRBV7-9	.	CASSLRATGEAFF	TGTGCCAGCAGCTTAAGGGCAACAGGGGAAGCTTTCTTT
.	TRBJ2-3	TRBV29-1	.	CSVESRGAARATDTQYF	TGCAGCGTTGAATCCCGGGGGGCCGCCCGAGCCACAGATACGCAGTATTTT
TRBD1	TRBJ2-7	TRBV20-1	.	CSPRGQREQYF	TGCAGCCCTCGGGGACAGAGGGAGCAGTACTTC
.	TRBJ2-3	TRBV7-8	.	CASSLFASSDTQYF	TGTGCCAGCAGCCTTTTTGCCTCGAGTGATACGCAGTATTTT
TRBD2	TRBJ2-3	TRBV19	.	CASRSGGSTDTQYF	TGTGCCAGTAGAAGCGGGGGGAGCACAGATACGCAGTATTTT
TRBD1	TRBJ2-3	TRBV29-1	.	CSPRGIAGTDTQYF	TGCAGCCCCAGGGGGATCGCCGGCACAGATACGCAGTATTTT
.	TRBJ1-4	TRBV14	.	CASSPLMGPNEKLFF	TGTGCCAGCAGTCCCTTGATGGGTCCGAATGAAAAACTGTTTTTT
TRBD2	TRBJ2-5	TRBV28	.	CASTSGTSGRLVTQYF	TGTGCCAGCACCTCAGGGACTAGCGGGAGGCTTGTGACCCAGTACTTC
TRBD1	TRBJ1-2	TRBV20-1	.	CSARGGTGAYGYTF	TGCAGTGCTAGAGGGGGGACAGGGGCCTATGGCTACACCTTC
TRBD1	TRBJ2-4	TRBV5-4	.	CASRTGTGGDNIQYF	TGTGCCAGCAGGACCGGGACAGGGGGGGATAACATTCAGTACTTC
.	TRBJ2-3	TRBV29-1	.	CSVEAGLDTQYF	TGCAGCGTTGAGGCAGGGCTCGATACGCAGTATTTT
.	TRBJ1-2	TRBV4-1	once	CASSQEQGYGYTF	TGCGCCAGCAGCCAAGAACAGGGATATGGCTACACCTTC
.	TRBJ1-1	TRBV29-1	.	CSVENGLRANTEAFF	TGCAGCGTTGAAAATGGACTCAGGGCGAACACTGAAGCTTTCTTT
.	TRBJ1-3	TRBV12-3/TRBV12-4	.	CASSPRHGALSGNTIYF	TGTGCCAGCAGTCCTCGACACGGAGCCCTCTCTGGAAACACCATATATTTT
.	TRBJ2-5	TRBV28	.	CASIQGGTYGQTQYF	TGTGCCAGCATCCAAGGGGGGACGTACGGGCAGACCCAGTACTTC
.	TRBJ2-5	TRBV30	.	CAWSGTILETQYF	TGTGCCTGGAGTGGAACTATTTTGGAGACCCAGTACTTC